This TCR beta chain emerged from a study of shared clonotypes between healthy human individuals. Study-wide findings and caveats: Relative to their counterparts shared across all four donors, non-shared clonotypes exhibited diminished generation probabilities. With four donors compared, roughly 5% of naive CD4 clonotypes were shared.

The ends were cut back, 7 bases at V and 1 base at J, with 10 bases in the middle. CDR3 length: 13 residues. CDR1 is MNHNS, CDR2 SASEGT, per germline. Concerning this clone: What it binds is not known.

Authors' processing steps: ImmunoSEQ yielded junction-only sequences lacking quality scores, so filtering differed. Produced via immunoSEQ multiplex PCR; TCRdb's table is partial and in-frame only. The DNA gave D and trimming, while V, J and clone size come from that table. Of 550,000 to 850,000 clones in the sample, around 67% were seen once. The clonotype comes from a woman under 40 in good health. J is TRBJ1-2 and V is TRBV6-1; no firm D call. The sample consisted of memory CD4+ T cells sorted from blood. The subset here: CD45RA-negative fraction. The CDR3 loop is CASTPGVNYGYTF. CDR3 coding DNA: TGTGCCAGCACCCCCGGGGTTAACTATGGCTACACCTTC.